This entry lists 2 T cell receptor beta chains sequenced from one sample in a study of T cells in Graves' hyperthyroidism and ophthalmopathy. TCR beta CDR3 regions were amplified from RNA. With the HTBI primer set, the TCR CDR3 went through a first round of RT-PCR. TCRdb processed the multiplex PCR reads anew with MiXCR; each CDR3 protein has one entry. The sample contains 500,000 to 650,000 distinct CDR3 sequences, approximately 15% of which appear only once. The sequencing sample was made of blood. These receptors were collected from a woman aged 45-65 years with Graves' ophthalmopathy.

This clonotype came up many times. The gene calls are TRBV10-3 and TRBJ2-7; no definite D call. Trimming removed 0 bases at V and 1 base at J, with 7 bases between. Germline values: CDR1 ENHRY, CDR2 SYGVKD. The CDR3 is made up of 14 amino acids. The CDR3 bases are TGTGCCATCAGTGAGTCTCTACAGTCCTACGAGCAGTACTTC. It translates to CAISESLQSYEQYF.

The chain carries TRBV5-4 and TRBJ1-4; D call uncertain. Trimming left V 3 bases short and J 5 bases short, with 11 bases between. The CDR3 consists of 14 residues. CDR1 and CDR2 from the germline V gene are SGHNT and YYREEE (reference sequence). The CDR3 DNA follows: TGTGCCAGCAGCTCGTCTGCGGGGAATGAAAAACTGTTTTTT. The encoded protein is CASSSSAGNEKLFF.